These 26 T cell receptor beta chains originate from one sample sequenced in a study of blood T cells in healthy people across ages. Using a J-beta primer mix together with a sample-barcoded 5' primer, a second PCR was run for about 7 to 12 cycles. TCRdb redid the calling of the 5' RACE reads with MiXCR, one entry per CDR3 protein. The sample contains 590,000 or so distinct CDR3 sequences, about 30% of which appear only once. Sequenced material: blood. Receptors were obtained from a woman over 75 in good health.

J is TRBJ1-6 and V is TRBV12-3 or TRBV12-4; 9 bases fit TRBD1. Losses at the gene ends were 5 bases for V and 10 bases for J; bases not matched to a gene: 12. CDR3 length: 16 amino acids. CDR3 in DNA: TGTGCCAGCAGTCCCGAGGACAGGGGAAGAGGGTCACCCCTCCACTTT. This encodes CASSPEDRGRGSPLHF.

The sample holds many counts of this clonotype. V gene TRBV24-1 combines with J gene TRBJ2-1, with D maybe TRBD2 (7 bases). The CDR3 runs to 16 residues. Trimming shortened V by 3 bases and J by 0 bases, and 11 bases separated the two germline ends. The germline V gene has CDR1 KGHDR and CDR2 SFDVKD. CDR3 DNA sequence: TGTGCCACCAGTGATAGGGGGGGTAGCTCCTACAATGAGCAGTTCTTC. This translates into CATSDRGGSSYNEQFF.

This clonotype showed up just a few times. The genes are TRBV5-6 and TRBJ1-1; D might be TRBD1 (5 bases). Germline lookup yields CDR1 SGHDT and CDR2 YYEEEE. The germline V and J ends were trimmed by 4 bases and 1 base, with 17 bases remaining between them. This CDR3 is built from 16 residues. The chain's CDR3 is CASSRGIRATNTEAFF. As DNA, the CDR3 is TGTGCCAGCAGCCGGGGGATAAGGGCCACGAACACTGAAGCTTTCTTT.

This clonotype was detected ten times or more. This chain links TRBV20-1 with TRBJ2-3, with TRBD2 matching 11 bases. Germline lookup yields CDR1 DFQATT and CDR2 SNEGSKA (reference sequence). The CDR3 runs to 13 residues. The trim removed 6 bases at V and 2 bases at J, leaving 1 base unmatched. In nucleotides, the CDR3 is TGCAGTGCGACTAGCGGGGTCACAGATACGCAGTATTTT. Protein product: CSATSGVTDTQYF.

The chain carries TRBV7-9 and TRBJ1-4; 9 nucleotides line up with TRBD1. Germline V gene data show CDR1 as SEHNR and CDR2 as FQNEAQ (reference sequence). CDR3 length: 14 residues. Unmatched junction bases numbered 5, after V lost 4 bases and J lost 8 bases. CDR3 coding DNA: TGTGCCAGCAGCTCGACAGGGGGGCGAGAAAAACTGTTTTTT. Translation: CASSSTGGREKLFF.

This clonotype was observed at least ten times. CDR3: CSARSTSGGPGDTQYF. Here the CDR3 DNA reads TGCAGTGCTAGGTCGACTAGCGGGGGGCCGGGAGATACGCAGTATTTT. The V and J genes are TRBV20-1 and TRBJ2-3; 13 nucleotides match TRBD2. This CDR3 comprises 16 residues. V was clipped by 3 bases and J by 5 bases; unmatched bases: 8. Germline loops: CDR1 DFQATT, CDR2 SNEGSKA (reference sequence).

This chain's CDR3 is CAINSYGLSTFF. The CDR3 coding sequence is TGTGCCATCAACTCTTACGGACTATCGACGTTCTTC. The V and J genes are TRBV7-9 and TRBJ2-1; D perhaps matches TRBD2 (6 bases). Germline V gene lookup returns CDR1 SEHNR and CDR2 FQNEAQ (reference sequence). The CDR3 consists of 12 residues. The V end was cut by 10 bases, the J end by 15 bases, with 22 bases between.

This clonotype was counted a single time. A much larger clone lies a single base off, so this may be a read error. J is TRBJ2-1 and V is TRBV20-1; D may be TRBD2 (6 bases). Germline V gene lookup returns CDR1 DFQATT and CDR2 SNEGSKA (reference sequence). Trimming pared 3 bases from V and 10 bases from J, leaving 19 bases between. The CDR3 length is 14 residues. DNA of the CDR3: TGCAGTGCTAGTCCGGGACTCGCCAACTACGAGCAGTTCTTC. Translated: CSASPGLANYEQFF.

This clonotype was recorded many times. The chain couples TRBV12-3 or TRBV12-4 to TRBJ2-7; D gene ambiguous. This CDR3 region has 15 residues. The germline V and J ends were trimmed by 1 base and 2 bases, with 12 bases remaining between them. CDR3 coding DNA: TGTGCCAGCAGTTTAGTTGGAGACGGAGCCTACGAGCAGTACTTC. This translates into CASSLVGDGAYEQYF.

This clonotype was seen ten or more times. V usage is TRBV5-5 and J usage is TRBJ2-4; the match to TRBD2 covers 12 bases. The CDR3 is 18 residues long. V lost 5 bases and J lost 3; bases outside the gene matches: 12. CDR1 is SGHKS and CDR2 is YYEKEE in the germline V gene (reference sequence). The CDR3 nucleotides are TGTGCCAGCAGGCCTCCCCTAGCGGGGGGGCGAGGCAAAAACATTCAGTACTTC. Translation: CASRPPLAGGRGKNIQYF.

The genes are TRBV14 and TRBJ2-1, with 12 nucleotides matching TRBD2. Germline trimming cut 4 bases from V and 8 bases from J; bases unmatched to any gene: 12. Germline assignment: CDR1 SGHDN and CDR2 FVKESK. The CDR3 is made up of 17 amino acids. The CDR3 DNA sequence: TGTGCCAGCAGCCGCATCATGACTAGCGGGAGAGTTGATGAGCAGTTCTTC. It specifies CASSRIMTSGRVDEQFF.

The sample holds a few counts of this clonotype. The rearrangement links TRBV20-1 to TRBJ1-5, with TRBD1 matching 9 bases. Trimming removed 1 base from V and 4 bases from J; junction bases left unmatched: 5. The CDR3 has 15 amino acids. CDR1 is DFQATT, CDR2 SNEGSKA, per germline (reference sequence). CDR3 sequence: CSARVPGQGNQPQHF. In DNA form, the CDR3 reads TGCAGTGCTAGAGTACCGGGACAGGGAAATCAGCCCCAGCATTTT.

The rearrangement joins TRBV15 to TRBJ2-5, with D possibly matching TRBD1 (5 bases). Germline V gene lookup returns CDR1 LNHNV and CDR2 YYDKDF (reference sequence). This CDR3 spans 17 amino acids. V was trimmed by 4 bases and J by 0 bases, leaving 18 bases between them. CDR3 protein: CATSKKIQEAYQETQYF. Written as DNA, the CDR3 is TGTGCCACCAGCAAAAAGATACAGGAAGCATACCAAGAGACCCAGTACTTC.

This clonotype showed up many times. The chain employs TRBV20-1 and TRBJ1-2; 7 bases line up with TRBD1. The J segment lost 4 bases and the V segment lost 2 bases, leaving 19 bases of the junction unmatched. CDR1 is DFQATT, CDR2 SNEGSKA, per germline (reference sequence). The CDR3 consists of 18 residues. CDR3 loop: CSARPDGTATGAGYGYTF. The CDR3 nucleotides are TGCAGTGCTAGACCAGACGGGACAGCTACCGGGGCAGGCTATGGCTACACCTTC.

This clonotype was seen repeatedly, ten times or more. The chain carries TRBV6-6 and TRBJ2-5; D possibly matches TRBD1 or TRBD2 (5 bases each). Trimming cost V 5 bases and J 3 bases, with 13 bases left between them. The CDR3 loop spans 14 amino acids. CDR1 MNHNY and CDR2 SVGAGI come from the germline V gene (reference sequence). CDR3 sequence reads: CASSVGTDKETQYF. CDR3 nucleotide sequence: TGTGCCAGCAGTGTCGGGACGGATAAAGAGACCCAGTACTTC.

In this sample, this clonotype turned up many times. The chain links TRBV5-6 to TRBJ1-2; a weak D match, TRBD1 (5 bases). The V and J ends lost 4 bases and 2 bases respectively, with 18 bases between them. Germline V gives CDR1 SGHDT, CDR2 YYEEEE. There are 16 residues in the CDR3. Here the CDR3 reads CASSPSYGGSNYGYTF. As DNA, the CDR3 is TGTGCCAGCAGCCCCTCGTACGGGGGATCGAACTATGGCTACACCTTC.

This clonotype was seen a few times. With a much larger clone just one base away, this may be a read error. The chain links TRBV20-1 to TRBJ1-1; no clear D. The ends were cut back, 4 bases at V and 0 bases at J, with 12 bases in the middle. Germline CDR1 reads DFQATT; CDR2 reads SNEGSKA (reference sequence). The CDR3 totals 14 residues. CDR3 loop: CSATSKRLNTEAFF. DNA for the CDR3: TGCAGTGCTACGTCGAAGAGGCTGAACACTGAAGCTTTCTTT.

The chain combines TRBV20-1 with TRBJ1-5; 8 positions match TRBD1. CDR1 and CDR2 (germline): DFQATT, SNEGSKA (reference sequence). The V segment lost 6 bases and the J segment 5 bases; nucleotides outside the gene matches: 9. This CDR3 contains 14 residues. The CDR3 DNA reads TGCAGTGCCCAGGACAGGGCGGGAGATCAGCCCCAGCATTTT. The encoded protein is CSAQDRAGDQPQHF.

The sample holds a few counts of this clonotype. The CDR3 here is CASSFKVPKEAFF. The CDR3 DNA reads TGTGCCAGCAGCTTTAAAGTCCCGAAAGAAGCTTTCTTT. V gene TRBV7-9 combines with J gene TRBJ1-1; no reliable D call. This CDR3 comprises 13 residues. Germline assignment: CDR1 SEHNR and CDR2 FQNEAQ (reference sequence). V was clipped by 3 bases and J by 8 bases, with 13 bases between them.

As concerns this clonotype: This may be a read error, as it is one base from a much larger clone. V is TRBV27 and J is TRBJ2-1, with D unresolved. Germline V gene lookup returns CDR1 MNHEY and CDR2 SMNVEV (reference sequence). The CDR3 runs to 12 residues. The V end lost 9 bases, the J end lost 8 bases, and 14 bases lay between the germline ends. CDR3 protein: CARRQEFHEQFF. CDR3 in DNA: TGTGCCAGGCGTCAGGAATTCCATGAGCAGTTCTTC.

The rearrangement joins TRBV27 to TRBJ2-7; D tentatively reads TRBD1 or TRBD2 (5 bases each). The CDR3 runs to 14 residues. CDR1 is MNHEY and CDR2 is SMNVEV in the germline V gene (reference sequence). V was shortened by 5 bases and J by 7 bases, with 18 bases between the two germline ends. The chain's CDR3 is CASSPRDPTGEQYF. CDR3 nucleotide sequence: TGTGCCAGCAGTCCCCGGGACCCGACTGGGGAGCAGTACTTC.

In nucleotides, the CDR3 is TGTGCCAGCAGCTTAGTTAAGGATGAAAAACTGTTTTTT. It encodes CASSLVKDEKLFF. The chain has TRBV7-2 and TRBJ1-4; D gene unclear. Trimming pared 1 base from V and 6 bases from J, leaving 6 bases between. The CDR3 length is 13 residues. Germline V gene lookup returns CDR1 SGHTA and CDR2 FQGNSA.

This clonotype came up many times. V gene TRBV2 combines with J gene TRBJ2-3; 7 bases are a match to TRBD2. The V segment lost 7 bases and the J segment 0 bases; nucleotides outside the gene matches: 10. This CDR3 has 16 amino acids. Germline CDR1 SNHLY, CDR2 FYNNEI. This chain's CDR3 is CASMTGSGYSTDTQYF. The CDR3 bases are TGTGCCAGCATGACCGGTAGCGGGTACAGCACAGATACGCAGTATTTT.

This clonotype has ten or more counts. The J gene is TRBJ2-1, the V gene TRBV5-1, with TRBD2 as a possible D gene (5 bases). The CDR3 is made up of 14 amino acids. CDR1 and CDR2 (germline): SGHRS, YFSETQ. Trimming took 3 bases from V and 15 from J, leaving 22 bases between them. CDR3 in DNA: TGCGCCAGCAGCTCGGACCCAGGAACCTCCCGGGGGTTCTTC. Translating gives CASSSDPGTSRGFF.

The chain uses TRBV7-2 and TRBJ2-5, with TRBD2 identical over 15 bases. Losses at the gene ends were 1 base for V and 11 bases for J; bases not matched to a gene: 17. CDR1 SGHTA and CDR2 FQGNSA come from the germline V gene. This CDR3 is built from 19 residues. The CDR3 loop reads CASSLGRRWTSGGASEQYF. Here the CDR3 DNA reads TGTGCCAGCAGCTTAGGCCGACGCTGGACTAGCGGGGGGGCCAGTGAGCAGTACTTC.

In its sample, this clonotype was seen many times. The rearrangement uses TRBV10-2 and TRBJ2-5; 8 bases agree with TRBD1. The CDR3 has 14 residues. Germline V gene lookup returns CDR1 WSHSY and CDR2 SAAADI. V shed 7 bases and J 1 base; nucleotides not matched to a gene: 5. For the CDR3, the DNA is TGCGCCAGCACTCCTGGACAGGGCCAAGAGACCCAGTACTTC. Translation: CASTPGQGQETQYF.